The 30 T cell receptor beta chains presented below share a single source sample, sequenced in a study of PD-L1 blockade in urothelial cancer (dated by TCRdb to the late 2010s). The sample's time point label is to be understood as: pretreatment peripheral blood. Library creation used the immunoSEQ multiplex PCR assay. TCRdb stores this immuneACCESS table with in-frame sequences only. Part of the clones is absent; in the studies checked, under half of the shortfall reflects unresolved V genes, and no reason is known for the rest. This sample has roughly 50,000 clones in its table, and 87% of those were observed once. The top ten clonotypes cover 14% to 15% of the sample. This specimen consisted of PBMCs, obtained around atezolizumab (anti-PD-L1) treatment. These receptors were obtained from a woman aged 55-69 years with urothelial cancer.

The chain links TRBV18 to TRBJ1-4; tentative D call: TRBD1 (6 bases). Trimming stripped 3 bases from V and 7 bases from J, with 18 bases between. Germline V CDR1 and CDR2: KGHSH, LQKENI. This CDR3 has 16 amino acids. The DNA of the CDR3 is TGTGCCAGCTCACCCCGGGACATCGGGGCGGGTGAAAAACTGTTTTTT. Its protein product is CASSPRDIGAGEKLFF. Filled out from reference TRBV18 and TRBJ1-4, the complete variable domain reads NAGVMQNPRHLVRRRGQEARLRCSPMKGHSHVYWYRQLPEEGLKFMVYLQKENIIDESGMPKERFSAEFPKEGPSILRIQQVVRGDSAAYFCASSPRDIGAGEKLFFGSGTQLSVL.

The rearrangement links TRBV7-2 to TRBJ2-2; 13 bases match TRBD2. Germline V gives CDR1 SGHTA, CDR2 FQGNSA. Losses at the gene ends were 2 bases for V and 8 bases for J; bases not matched to a gene: 5. This CDR3 is built from 16 residues. The CDR3 DNA reads TGTGCCAGCAGCTTACGACTAGCGGGGGGCGGAGGGGAGCTGTTTTTT. It is translated as CASSLRLAGGGGELFF.

This chain joins TRBV28 and TRBJ1-5, with 9 bases aligning to TRBD1. Germline-derived CDR1 and CDR2 are MDHEN and SYDVKM. There are 15 residues in the CDR3. Trimming at V came to 6 bases and at J to 3 bases, leaving 6 bases not matched to a gene. The CDR3 sequence is CASRPGTGPNQPQHF. In DNA, the CDR3 is TGTGCCAGCAGACCCGGGACAGGGCCCAATCAGCCCCAGCATTTT.

The V gene is TRBV29-1, the J gene TRBJ2-6; 7 bases map to TRBD2. The CDR3 length is 12 residues. The germline CDR1 and CDR2 sequences are SQVTM and ANQGSEA. The CDR3 sequence: CGGGSGANVLTF. CDR3 DNA sequence: TGCGGGGGGGGGTCTGGGGCCAACGTCCTGACTTTC.

The chain is built from TRBV10-3 and TRBJ2-1; TRBD1 matches 11 bases. With 2 bases clipped from V and 8 bases from J, the junction kept 2 bases outside the gene matches. CDR1 is ENHRY and CDR2 is SYGVKD in the germline V gene. The length of the CDR3 is 14 residues. CDR3 bases: TGTGCCATCAGTGAGGGGGGACAGGGGGATGAGCAGTTCTTC. It is translated as CAISEGGQGDEQFF.

The chain uses TRBV14 and TRBJ1-2, with D possibly TRBD1 on 5 matching bases. Germline lookup yields CDR1 SGHDN and CDR2 FVKESK. Trimming stripped 6 bases from V and 2 bases from J, with 13 bases between. This CDR3 is built from 14 residues. The CDR3 bases are TGTGCCAGCAGGCCAGGGATCGGCAACTATGGCTACACCTTC. Protein sequence: CASRPGIGNYGYTF. The full variable domain, completed using reference TRBV14 and TRBJ1-2, is EAGVTQFPSHSVIEKGQTVTLRCDPISGHDNLYWYRRVMGKEIKFLLHFVKESKQDESGMPNNRFLAERTGGTYSTLKVQPAELEDSGVYFCASRPGIGNYGYTFGSGTRLTVV.

The chain is built from TRBV10-3 and TRBJ1-1; 8 bases are a match to TRBD1. This CDR3 comprises 16 residues. V shed 7 bases and J 0 bases; nucleotides not matched to a gene: 10. CDR1 is ENHRY, CDR2 SYGVKD, per germline. CDR3 in DNA: TGTGCCATCAATGCTGGGACAGGTATTATGAACACTGAAGCTTTCTTT. Residues: CAINAGTGIMNTEAFF.

The rearrangement links TRBV7-9 to TRBJ2-6; 7 nucleotides line up with TRBD1. The CDR3 has 19 residues. The V gene's germline CDR1 is SEHNR and CDR2 FQNEAQ (reference sequence). The V segment lost 5 bases and the J segment 0 bases; nucleotides outside the gene matches: 13. The CDR3 protein is CASSPPRGQASSGANVLTF. The CDR3 DNA sequence: TGTGCCAGCAGCCCGCCCCGAGGACAGGCCTCCTCTGGGGCCAACGTCCTGACTTTC.

The gene calls are TRBV4-2 and TRBJ2-7; 7 bases are a match to TRBD2. J was trimmed by 4 bases and V by 1 base; bases with no gene match: 1. Per the germline V gene, CDR1 is LGHNA and CDR2 is YNFKEQ. The CDR3 covers 13 residues. The chain's CDR3 is CASSQGLAYEQYF. The CDR3 DNA reads as TGTGCCAGCAGCCAAGGACTAGCTTACGAGCAGTACTTC.

This chain uses TRBV23-1 with TRBJ2-3; D may be TRBD1 (5 bases). TRBV23-1 is identified as an open reading frame with a role that is uncertain. The CDR3 length is 13 residues. The CDR3: CAAPMQGADTQYF. The CDR3 nucleotides read TGCGCTGCCCCTATGCAGGGCGCAGATACGCAGTATTTT.

The chain combines TRBV7-9 with TRBJ1-6; D is undetermined. This CDR3 spans 10 amino acids. CDR1 is SEHNR and CDR2 is FQNEAQ in the germline V gene (reference sequence). V lost 8 bases, J lost 16 bases, and 12 bases lay in between. CDR3 coding DNA: TGTGCCAGCGCCGGCGGGAGGCTCCACTTT. Translated: CASAGGRLHF.

The V and J genes are TRBV7-2 and TRBJ2-5; 15 nucleotides match TRBD2. CDR1 and CDR2 from the germline V gene are SGHTA and FQGNSA. V was clipped by 5 bases and J by 4 bases; unmatched bases: 5. CDR3 length: 16 amino acids. CDR3 in DNA: TGTGCCAGCAGCCCCGGACTAGCGGGGGGGGGAGAGACCCAGTACTTC. This gives the protein CASSPGLAGGGETQYF.

The V gene is TRBV7-8, the J gene TRBJ2-3; D uncertain. This CDR3 has 14 amino acids. Trimming left V 1 base short and J 4 bases short, with 9 bases between. Germline V lookup: CDR1 SGHVS, CDR2 FQNEAQ. This CDR3 is CASSLDPTADTQYF. The DNA for the CDR3 is TGTGCCAGCAGCTTAGATCCAACGGCAGATACGCAGTATTTT.

The V and J genes are TRBV27 and TRBJ1-5; maybe TRBD1 (6 bases). Germline loops: CDR1 MNHEY, CDR2 SMNVEV (reference sequence). Trimming removed 2 bases at V and 4 bases at J, with 9 bases between. The CDR3 has 14 amino acids. For the CDR3, the DNA is TGTGCCAGCAGTTTACAGGGGATAAATCAGCCCCAGCATTTT. It specifies CASSLQGINQPQHF.

V and J are TRBV4-3 and TRBJ2-3; the D gene is possibly TRBD2 (5 bases). V was clipped by 4 bases and J by 4 bases, with 12 bases between them. This CDR3 has 14 amino acids. From germline, CDR1 is LGHNA and CDR2 YSLEER. The CDR3 here is CASSPPLRADTQYF. The CDR3 coding sequence is TGCGCCAGCAGCCCCCCGTTGCGGGCAGATACGCAGTATTTT.

The V and J genes are TRBV2 and TRBJ2-7, with no clear D. The CDR3 is 10 amino acids. CDR1 SNHLY and CDR2 FYNNEI come from the germline V gene. Trimming pared 7 bases from V and 6 bases from J, leaving 7 bases between. The CDR3: CASTNSEQYF. In DNA form, the CDR3 reads TGTGCCAGCACCAATTCCGAGCAGTACTTC.

The genes are TRBV28 and TRBJ1-3; 10 nucleotides match TRBD1. The CDR3 has 13 residues. The germline CDR1 and CDR2 sequences are MDHEN and SYDVKM. V was pared by 5 bases and J by 7 bases, with 2 bases of the junction left unmatched. The CDR3 coding sequence is TGTGCCAGCAGTCCGGGACAGGGGAACACCATATATTTT. Translating gives CASSPGQGNTIYF.

The chain is built from TRBV28 and TRBJ2-4, with 7 bases aligning to TRBD1. This CDR3 region has 20 residues. The J segment lost 0 bases and the V segment lost 3 bases, leaving 17 bases of the junction unmatched. From germline, CDR1 is MDHEN and CDR2 SYDVKM. Here the CDR3 DNA reads TGTGCCAGCAGTTTGCCCGCGGATCCACGACAGGGTTTAGCCAAAAACATTCAGTACTTC. Protein sequence: CASSLPADPRQGLAKNIQYF.

The genes are TRBV6-4 and TRBJ2-2; 7 bases fit TRBD1. J was trimmed by 3 bases and V by 6 bases; bases with no gene match: 4. Per the germline V gene, CDR1 is MRHNA and CDR2 is SNTAGT. There are 14 residues in the CDR3. The CDR3 here is CASRTGMDTGELFF. Written as DNA, the CDR3 is TGTGCCAGCAGGACAGGGATGGACACCGGGGAGCTGTTTTTT.

This sequence joins TRBV10-3 and TRBJ2-2; TRBD1 is a possible D gene (7 bases). The CDR3 contains 18 residues. Trimming left V 4 bases short and J 0 bases short, with 18 bases between. CDR1 ENHRY and CDR2 SYGVKD come from the germline V gene. This CDR3 reads CAISGGTAILPNTGELFF. DNA for the CDR3: TGTGCCATCAGTGGCGGGACAGCAATACTTCCGAACACCGGGGAGCTGTTTTTT.

The rearrangement joins TRBV7-2 to TRBJ1-1, with 7 bases aligning to TRBD1. The CDR3 totals 15 residues. The germline gives CDR1 SGHTA, CDR2 FQGNSA. The V gene end was trimmed by 7 bases and the J gene end by 0 bases; junction bases not matched to a gene: 8. CDR3 bases: TGTGCCAGCAATAAGGGGGACAGCATGAACACTGAAGCTTTCTTT. Amino acid sequence: CASNKGDSMNTEAFF.

The chain combines TRBV5-1 with TRBJ2-2; TRBD2 matches at 9 bases. V lost 3 bases and J lost 3; bases outside the gene matches: 3. CDR1 is SGHRS and CDR2 is YFSETQ in the germline V gene. The CDR3 spans 15 residues. The CDR3 DNA sequence: TGCGCCAGCAGCTCCGTAGCGGGAGACACCGGGGAGCTGTTTTTT. Residues: CASSSVAGDTGELFF.

The chain is built from TRBV14 and TRBJ1-5, with 7 bases lining up with TRBD1. Germline CDR1 and CDR2: SGHDN and FVKESK. Trimming cost V 1 base and J 11 bases; bases outside gene matches: 5. The CDR3 sequence is 13 residues long. The CDR3 coding sequence is TGTGCCAGCAGCCAAGGACAGGGACTGACCCAGCATTTT. It yields the protein CASSQGQGLTQHF.

The gene calls are TRBV5-4 and TRBJ1-4; a weak D match, TRBD1 (6 bases). Trimming took off 1 base at V and 4 bases at J, with 8 bases between the two ends. This CDR3 has 14 residues. In germline, CDR1 is SGHNT, CDR2 YYREEE (reference sequence). The CDR3 bases are TGTGCCAGCAGCTTGACAGGGAGTAATGAAAAACTGTTTTTT. Translation gives CASSLTGSNEKLFF.

V is TRBV5-1 and J is TRBJ1-1; D remains ambiguous. The V end was cut by 0 bases, the J end by 1 base, with 7 bases between. Looked up from germline, CDR1 is SGHRS and CDR2 is YFSETQ. The CDR3 is 14 residues long. The CDR3 nucleotides read TGCGCCAGCAGCTTGGTTCCAGGGAACACTGAAGCTTTCTTT. Its translation is CASSLVPGNTEAFF.

The rearrangement joins TRBV4-2 to TRBJ1-1; D gene uncertain. CDR3 size: 17 residues. V lost 4 bases to trimming and J lost 3 bases, with 21 bases between them. Looked up from germline, CDR1 is LGHNA and CDR2 is YNFKEQ. This CDR3 is CASSPGPGKIEDTEAFF. For the CDR3, the DNA is TGTGCCAGCAGCCCCGGGCCGGGGAAGATAGAGGACACTGAAGCTTTCTTT.

The chain joins TRBV5-4 to TRBJ1-5; D is ambiguous. The CDR3 contains 14 residues. V shed 0 bases and J shed 1 base, with 5 bases lying between them. Germline CDR1 SGHNT, CDR2 YYREEE (reference sequence). CDR3 protein: CASSLDRSNQPQHF. The CDR3 DNA reads TGTGCCAGCAGCTTGGACAGAAGCAATCAGCCCCAGCATTTT. Based on the CDR3 plus reference TRBV5-4 and TRBJ1-5, the full variable domain is ETGVTQSPTHLIKTRGQQVTLRCSSQSGHNTVSWYQQALGQGPQFIFQYYREEENGRGNFPPRFSGLQFPNYSSELNVNALELDDSALYLCASSLDRSNQPQHFGDGTRLSIL.

The chain is built from TRBV6-4 and TRBJ2-2; 11 nucleotides match TRBD1. This CDR3 spans 14 amino acids. Germline CDR1 and CDR2: MRHNA and SNTAGT. Germline trimming cut 6 bases from V and 8 bases from J; bases unmatched to any gene: 5. This CDR3 is CASRGQGALGELFF. CDR3 nucleotides: TGTGCCAGCAGAGGACAGGGGGCGCTGGGGGAGCTGTTTTTT.

The gene calls are TRBV6-5 and TRBJ1-1; TRBD1 might be the D (5 bases). The CDR3 spans 13 residues. Germline V gives CDR1 MNHEY, CDR2 SVGAGI. Trimming shortened V by 10 bases and J by 10 bases, and 22 bases separated the two germline ends. The CDR3 protein is CATQSPLDNRAFF. As DNA, the CDR3 is TGTGCCACCCAATCTCCCCTGGACAACAGAGCTTTCTTT.

The chain recombines TRBV5-6 with TRBJ1-1; tentative D call: TRBD1 (5 bases). From germline, CDR1 is SGHDT and CDR2 YYEEEE. V was shortened by 4 bases and J by 5 bases, with 21 bases between the two germline ends. The CDR3 totals 16 residues. The CDR3 region has the DNA TGTGCCAGCAGCCCCCCGGGCAGGGTCATATTAACTGAAGCTTTCTTT. This codes for CASSPPGRVILTEAFF.